The following is a T cell receptor (beta chain) sequence with its context. Its specificity is unknown. Unique-molecular-identifier-tagged TCR beta cDNA libraries were used. MiXCR, applied by TCRdb to the PCR reads, yields one record per CDR3 protein. The sample carries some 890,000 distinct CDR3 sequences, approximately 53% recorded once. Trimming took 0 bases from V and 1 from J, leaving 7 bases between them. CDR1 is SGDLS and CDR2 is YYNGEE in the germline V gene. The CDR3 is 14 residues long. The data stem from a study of post-analysis software for immune sequencing data. Across the whole study: Secondary progressive, relapsing-remitting and progressive-relapsing multiple sclerosis were among the included disease courses.

General study results and limits: TRBV5-6, TRBV5-1 and TRBV20-1 belonged to a set of about five TRBV segments that were more frequent in patients than controls. Same-batch preparations were strongly co-clustered by F measure. Relative to controls, patients with multiple sclerosis showed significantly lower normalized Chao1 diversity.

The receptor was derived from a girl aged 5-17 years with multiple sclerosis. Sequenced: blood. The chain couples TRBV9 to TRBJ1-2; D gene unclear. In nucleotides, the CDR3 is TGTGCCAGCAGCGTAGACAGCCGTAACTATGGCTACACCTTC. Encoded protein: CASSVDSRNYGYTF.